The next 26 T cell receptor beta chains were all read from a single sample in a study of cytotoxic CD8 clonotypes in ibrutinib-treated CLL (dated by TCRdb to the early 2020s). The time point label, as the study defines it: approximately 11 months on ibrutinib. Library preparation was by the immunoSEQ multiplex PCR assay. TCRdb limited this immuneACCESS table to in-frame rearrangements with V and J called. A share of clones is missing; checked studies link under half to unresolved V genes, and the rest is unexplained. The sample includes roughly 97,000 clones, with more than 75% observed a single time. The ten largest clones take up 25% to 40% of the sample. This material consisted of PBMCs, taken after 12 months of ibrutinib treatment. These receptor sequences come from a human donor with chronic lymphocytic leukemia.

The rearrangement joins TRBV7-2 to TRBJ1-2; D is unresolved. CDR3 length equals 15 residues. Germline values: CDR1 SGHTA, CDR2 FQGNSA. V was trimmed by 3 bases and J by 3 bases, leaving 14 bases between them. The DNA for the CDR3 is TGTGCCAGCAGCTTCGGGCCACCGACGGACTATGGCTACACCTTC. As protein: CASSFGPPTDYGYTF.

The chain employs TRBV29-1 and TRBJ2-5; either TRBD1 or TRBD2 may fit D (5 bases each). The CDR3 runs to 11 residues. Germline V gives CDR1 SQVTM, CDR2 ANQGSEA. CDR3 in amino acids: CSEGWGETQYF. The CDR3 coding sequence is TGCAGTGAAGGCTGGGGGGAGACCCAGTACTTC.

The rearrangement links TRBV4-1 to TRBJ1-6; no clear D. Germline V gives CDR1 MGHRA, CDR2 YSYEKL. V was trimmed by 0 bases and J by 5 bases, leaving 11 bases between them. CDR3 length: 16 residues. The CDR3 here is CASSQEARSDNSPLHF. As DNA, the CDR3 is TGCGCCAGCAGCCAAGAAGCCAGGTCGGATAATTCACCCCTCCACTTT.

This clone showed up just a few times. At the DNA level, this CDR3 is encoded by other sequences in the same sample as well. The gene calls are TRBV9 and TRBJ2-7, with D unresolved. The germline V gene encodes CDR1 SGDLS and CDR2 YYNGEE. The CDR3 runs to 11 residues. With 0 bases removed from V and 6 bases from J, the gap between germline ends came to 4 bases. DNA for the CDR3: TGTGCCAGCAGCGTAGGTGGCGAGCAGTACTTC. Protein: CASSVGGEQYF.

The chain links TRBV5-1 to TRBJ2-5; 8 bases align to TRBD1. Looked up from germline, CDR1 is SGHRS and CDR2 is YFSETQ. The V and J ends lost 6 bases and 7 bases, in that order; junction bases with no gene match: 14. The CDR3 is 15 residues long. CDR3: CASTSEQGAFGTQYF. CDR3 DNA: TGCGCCAGCACTAGCGAGCAGGGGGCATTTGGGACCCAGTACTTC. The complete variable domain, with remaining parts taken from reference TRBV5-1 and TRBJ2-5, reads KAGVTQTPRYLIKTRGQQVTLSCSPISGHRSVSWYQQTPGQGLQFLFEYFSETQRNKGNFPGRFSGRQFSNSRSEMNVSTLELGDSALYLCASTSEQGAFGTQYFGPGTRLLVL.

The chain links TRBV5-1 to TRBJ1-2, with D unclear. Trimming stripped 2 bases from V and 1 base from J, with 12 bases between. This CDR3 region has 15 residues. CDR1 and CDR2 (germline): SGHRS, YFSETQ. The DNA of the CDR3 is TGCGCCAGCAGCTTAGAGCCAGGTCATAACTATGGCTACACCTTC. Translating it yields CASSLEPGHNYGYTF.

Only one count was recorded for this clone. The CDR3 DNA reads TGCGCCAGCAGCGACGGGACACTGGGAAACACCATATATTTT. This codes for CASSDGTLGNTIYF. The chain employs TRBV10-1 and TRBJ1-3; a possible D gene is TRBD1 (6 bases). This CDR3 region has 14 residues. The germline V gene encodes CDR1 WNHNN and CDR2 SYGVQD (reference sequence). V gave up 6 bases and J gave up 4 bases, with 13 bases separating them.

This clone was seen only once. The chain has TRBV2 and TRBJ2-1; 10 nucleotides agree with TRBD1. This CDR3 region has 13 residues. From germline, CDR1 is SNHLY and CDR2 FYNNEI. With 6 bases clipped from V and 9 bases from J, the junction kept 5 bases outside the gene matches. As DNA, the CDR3 is TGTGCCAGCAGCGACAGGGGGCAGGGTGAGCAGTTCTTC. The encoded protein is CASSDRGQGEQFF.

This clone turned up a few times. V usage is TRBV10-3 and J usage is TRBJ2-1; 8 bases align to TRBD2. V shed 11 bases and J 4 bases; nucleotides not matched to a gene: 16. The CDR3 has 16 residues. Germline V lookup: CDR1 ENHRY, CDR2 SYGVKD. The CDR3 nucleotides are TGTGCCGCCAGAGGCGGGGCTAGCGGGTCGTACAATGAGCAGTTCTTC. Its protein is CAARGGASGSYNEQFF.

This sequence joins TRBV7-9 and TRBJ2-5, with 13 nucleotides matching TRBD2. This CDR3 spans 16 amino acids. The J segment lost 5 bases and the V segment lost 5 bases, leaving 8 bases of the junction unmatched. Per germline, CDR1 SEHNR and CDR2 FQNEAQ (reference sequence). The CDR3 sequence is CASSIRTSGGWETQYF. The CDR3 nucleotides are TGTGCCAGCAGCATACGGACTAGCGGGGGTTGGGAGACCCAGTACTTC.

This clone has just one count. The rearrangement links TRBV5-1 to TRBJ1-4; D is ambiguous. Germline loops: CDR1 SGHRS, CDR2 YFSETQ. This CDR3 comprises 15 residues. Trimming took 1 base from V and 0 from J, leaving 7 bases between them. The CDR3 loop reads CASSLRQATNEKLFF. CDR3 coding DNA: TGCGCCAGCAGCTTGAGACAAGCAACTAATGAAAAACTGTTTTTT.

This clone was seen a handful of times. The rearrangement uses TRBV7-9 and TRBJ2-3; 11 positions agree with TRBD2. This CDR3 is 16 amino acids long. The J segment lost 2 bases and the V segment lost 4 bases, leaving 5 bases of the junction unmatched. Looked up from germline, CDR1 is SEHNR and CDR2 is FQNEAQ (reference sequence). The CDR3, as DNA: TGTGCCAGCAGCTCCGCGACTAGCGGGGCCACAGATACGCAGTATTTT. Its translation is CASSSATSGATDTQYF.

A remark on this clone: Relative to the germline gene, one junction end is altered; a read error may explain this. The CDR3 nucleotides are TGTGCCAGCTCCCCACGAGAGAGCAGGAAAGAGACCCAGTACTTC. Its protein is CASSPRESRKETQYF. The chain has TRBV18 and TRBJ2-5; D call uncertain. CDR1 is KGHSH, CDR2 LQKENI, per germline. This CDR3 has 15 residues.

This chain uses TRBV5-8 with TRBJ1-5, with D unclear. CDR3 length: 13 amino acids. Germline-derived CDR1 and CDR2 are SGHTS and YDEGEE. The ends were cut back, 0 bases at V and 7 bases at J, with 8 bases in the middle. CDR3 coding DNA: TGTGCCAGCAGCTTGGTGGCGGGGCAGCCCCAGCATTTT. Amino acid sequence: CASSLVAGQPQHF.

The chain links TRBV7-8 to TRBJ2-1; tentative D call: TRBD1 (6 bases). The CDR3 runs to 15 residues. V was pared by 1 base and J by 5 bases, with 12 bases between. CDR1 SGHVS and CDR2 FQNEAQ come from the germline V gene. CDR3 loop: CASSLEGQPNNEQFF. CDR3 coding DNA: TGTGCCAGCAGCTTAGAAGGACAGCCCAACAATGAGCAGTTCTTC.

The chain employs TRBV4-2 and TRBJ2-7; D assignment may be TRBD1 or TRBD2 (7 bases each). Germline CDR1 is LGHNA and CDR2 is YNFKEQ. Trimming removed 0 bases from V and 4 bases from J, with 13 bases in between. The CDR3 contains 15 residues. CDR3 DNA sequence: TGTGCCAGCAGCCAAGATCAGGGGGGGTATTACGAGCAGTACTTC. Amino acids: CASSQDQGGYYEQYF.

The rearrangement links TRBV4-1 to TRBJ2-5, with D tentatively TRBD1 (7 bases). CDR3 length: 16 residues. Trimming cost V 3 bases and J 5 bases, with 19 bases left between them. Germline CDR1 and CDR2: MGHRA and YSYEKL. In DNA, the CDR3 is TGCGCCAGCAGCCACCCAGGAGGAGGGGGCGGTGAGACCCAGTACTTC. Its protein is CASSHPGGGGGETQYF.

In regard to this clone: This CDR3 is also generated by other DNA sequences in the sample. The genes are TRBV7-2 and TRBJ1-4; unclear D gene. Trimming stripped 5 bases from V and 0 bases from J, with 10 bases between. This CDR3 is 15 amino acids long. The germline V gene has CDR1 SGHTA and CDR2 FQGNSA. The CDR3 sequence is CASSPDGATNEKLFF. CDR3 coding DNA: TGTGCCAGCAGCCCCGACGGTGCAACTAATGAAAAACTGTTTTTT.

The chain is built from TRBV2 and TRBJ1-3; D not certain. Per the germline V gene, CDR1 is SNHLY and CDR2 is FYNNEI. This CDR3 comprises 15 residues. The V gene lost 6 bases and the J gene lost 0 bases, with 12 bases spanning the gap. CDR3 DNA sequence: TGTGCCAGCAGACCTGACCGAATCTCTGGAAACACCATATATTTT. This encodes CASRPDRISGNTIYF.

The chain recombines TRBV25-1 with TRBJ1-6; D gene ambiguous. Germline V gene data show CDR1 as MGHDK and CDR2 as SYGVNS. V was pared by 6 bases and J by 8 bases, with 14 bases between. The CDR3 is made up of 14 amino acids. CDR3 in amino acids: CASRDAGRDSPLHF. DNA for the CDR3: TGTGCCAGCAGGGATGCGGGTAGGGATTCACCCCTCCACTTT.

The V and J genes are TRBV7-9 and TRBJ2-2; TRBD1 agrees at 7 bases. CDR3 length: 16 residues. Germline V gene lookup returns CDR1 SEHNR and CDR2 FQNEAQ (reference sequence). J gave up 2 bases and V 5 bases, and 8 bases lay outside the gene matches. The CDR3 spells CASSPRDRKNTGELFF. The CDR3 DNA reads as TGTGCCAGCAGCCCCCGGGACAGAAAAAACACCGGGGAGCTGTTTTTT.

The chain recombines TRBV30 with TRBJ1-1; D gene uncertain. This CDR3 contains 13 residues. V lost 0 bases, J lost 3 bases, and 8 bases lay in between. Germline CDR1 GTSNPN, CDR2 SVGIG (reference sequence). CDR3: CAWSVMTDTEAFF. CDR3 in DNA: TGTGCCTGGAGTGTAATGACTGACACTGAAGCTTTCTTT.

This rearrangement joins TRBV7-9 to TRBJ2-5, with 7 bases aligning to TRBD1. The V and J ends lost 5 bases and 2 bases, in that order; junction bases with no gene match: 8. The CDR3 extends over 15 amino acids. Looked up from germline, CDR1 is SEHNR and CDR2 is FQNEAQ (reference sequence). The CDR3 nucleotides are TGTGCCAGCAGCCCCCGGGACAGAGCACAAGAGACCCAGTACTTC. Residues: CASSPRDRAQETQYF.

V gene TRBV7-8 combines with J gene TRBJ2-2, with 9 positions matching TRBD1. The germline V gene has CDR1 SGHVS and CDR2 FQNEAQ. The CDR3 is made up of 16 amino acids. Trimming took 3 bases from V and 6 from J; bases not matched to a gene: 8. The DNA of the CDR3 is TGTGCCAGCAGCTTCTCCGGGACAGGGAAGGCCGGGGAGCTGTTTTTT. Translation: CASSFSGTGKAGELFF.

V and J are TRBV4-3 and TRBJ1-4; 8 nucleotides agree with TRBD1. Looked up from germline, CDR1 is LGHNA and CDR2 is YSLEER. This CDR3 is 15 amino acids long. V lost 1 base and J lost 8; bases outside the gene matches: 6. In DNA, the CDR3 is TGCGCCAGCAGCCAAGGCGACAGGGGCGGGGAAAAACTGTTTTTT. Protein product: CASSQGDRGGEKLFF.

The genes are TRBV30 and TRBJ2-2; perhaps TRBD1 as D (5 bases). Germline CDR1 and CDR2: GTSNPN and SVGIG (reference sequence). V dropped 0 bases and J dropped 7 bases, with 33 bases sitting between them. This CDR3 comprises 21 residues. The CDR3 DNA is TGTGCCTGGAGTGTACGGGCGCAGGGTCGAGCACAGAACTCAGAGAGCGGGGAGCTGTTTTTT. It encodes CAWSVRAQGRAQNSESGELFF.